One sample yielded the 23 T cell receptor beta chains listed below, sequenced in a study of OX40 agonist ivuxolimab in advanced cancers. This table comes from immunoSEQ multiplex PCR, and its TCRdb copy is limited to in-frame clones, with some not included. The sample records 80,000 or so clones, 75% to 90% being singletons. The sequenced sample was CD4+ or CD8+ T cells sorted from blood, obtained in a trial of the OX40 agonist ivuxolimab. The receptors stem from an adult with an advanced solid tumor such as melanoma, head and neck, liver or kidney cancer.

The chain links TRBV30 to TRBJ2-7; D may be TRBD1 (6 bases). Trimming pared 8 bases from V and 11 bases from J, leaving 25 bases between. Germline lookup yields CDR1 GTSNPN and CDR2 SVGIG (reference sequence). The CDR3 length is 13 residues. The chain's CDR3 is CAIAADSPSAKYF. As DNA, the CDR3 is TGTGCCATCGCCGCGGACAGCCCCTCAGCGAAGTACTTC.

The chain's CDR3 is CASSPESGGSPLHF. The CDR3 DNA reads TGTGCCAGCTCACCAGAGTCAGGGGGTTCACCCCTCCACTTT. The chain uses TRBV18 and TRBJ1-6, with 7 bases identical to TRBD1. Unmatched junction bases numbered 4, after V lost 2 bases and J lost 9 bases. Germline CDR1 is KGHSH and CDR2 is LQKENI. The CDR3 sequence is 14 residues long. Complete variable domain (other parts from reference TRBV18 and TRBJ1-6): NAGVMQNPRHLVRRRGQEARLRCSPMKGHSHVYWYRQLPEEGLKFMVYLQKENIIDESGMPKERFSAEFPKEGPSILRIQQVVRGDSAAYFCASSPESGGSPLHFGNGTRLTVT.

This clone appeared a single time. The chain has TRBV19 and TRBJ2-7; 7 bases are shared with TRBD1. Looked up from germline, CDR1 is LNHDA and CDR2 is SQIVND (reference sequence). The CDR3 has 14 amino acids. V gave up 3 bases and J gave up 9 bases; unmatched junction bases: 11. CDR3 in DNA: TGTGCCAGTAGTATCAAGGGACAGCTACCAAGGCAGTACTTC. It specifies CASSIKGQLPRQYF.

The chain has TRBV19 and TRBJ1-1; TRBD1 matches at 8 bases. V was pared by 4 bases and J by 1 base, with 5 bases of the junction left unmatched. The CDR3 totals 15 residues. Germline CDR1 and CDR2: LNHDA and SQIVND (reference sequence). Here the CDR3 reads CASSKPGTGNTEAFF. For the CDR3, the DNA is TGTGCCAGTAGTAAACCTGGGACAGGGAACACTGAAGCTTTCTTT.

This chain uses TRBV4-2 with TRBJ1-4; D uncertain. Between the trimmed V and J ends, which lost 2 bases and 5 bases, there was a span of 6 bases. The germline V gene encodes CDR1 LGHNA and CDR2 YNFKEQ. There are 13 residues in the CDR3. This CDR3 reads CASSQLGNEKLFF. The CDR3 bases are TGTGCCAGCAGCCAACTCGGGAATGAAAAACTGTTTTTT.

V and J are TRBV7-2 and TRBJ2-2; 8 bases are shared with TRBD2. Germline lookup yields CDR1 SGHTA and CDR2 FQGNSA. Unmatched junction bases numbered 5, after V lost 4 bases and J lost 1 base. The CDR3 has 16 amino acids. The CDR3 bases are TGTGCCAGCAGCTCCGCCGGGACTAGGAACACCGGGGAGCTGTTTTTT. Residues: CASSSAGTRNTGELFF.

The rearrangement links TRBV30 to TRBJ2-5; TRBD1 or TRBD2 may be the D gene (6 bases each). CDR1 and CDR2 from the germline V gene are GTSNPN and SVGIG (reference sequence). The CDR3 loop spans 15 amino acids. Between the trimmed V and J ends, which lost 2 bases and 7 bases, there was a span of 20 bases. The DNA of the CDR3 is TGTGCCTGGAGTCCTCGGGGGCTCCAACGTTGGACCCAGTACTTC. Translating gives CAWSPRGLQRWTQYF.

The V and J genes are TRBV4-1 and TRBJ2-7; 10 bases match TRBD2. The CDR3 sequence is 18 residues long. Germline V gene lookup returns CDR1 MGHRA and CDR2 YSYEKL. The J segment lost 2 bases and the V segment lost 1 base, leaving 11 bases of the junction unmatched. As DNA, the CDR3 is TGCGCCAGCAGCCAAGCGGCTAGCGGGGGTACCCGTACCTACGAGCAGTACTTC. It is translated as CASSQAASGGTRTYEQYF.

The CDR3 loop reads CASRNNYGYTF. DNA of the CDR3: TGTGCCAGCAGGAATAACTATGGCTACACCTTC. V is TRBV28 and J is TRBJ1-2; D is ambiguous. Trimming took off 6 bases at V and 1 base at J, with 3 bases between the two ends. The CDR3 runs 11 residues. From germline, CDR1 is MDHEN and CDR2 SYDVKM.

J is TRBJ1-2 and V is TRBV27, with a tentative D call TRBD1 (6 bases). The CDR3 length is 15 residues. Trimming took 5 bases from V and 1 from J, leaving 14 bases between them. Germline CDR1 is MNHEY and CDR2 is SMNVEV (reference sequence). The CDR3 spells CASSGDIRFNYGYTF. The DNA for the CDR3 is TGTGCCAGCAGTGGGGACATCCGTTTTAACTATGGCTACACCTTC.

CDR3 coding DNA: TGTGCCAGCAGCCAATTGGGGGTTCAAGAGACCCAGTACTTC. As protein: CASSQLGVQETQYF. The chain combines TRBV14 with TRBJ2-5; D is perhaps TRBD1 or TRBD2 (5 bases each). The CDR3 contains 14 residues. V was pared by 2 bases and J by 2 bases, with 9 bases between. CDR1 and CDR2 from the germline V gene are SGHDN and FVKESK.

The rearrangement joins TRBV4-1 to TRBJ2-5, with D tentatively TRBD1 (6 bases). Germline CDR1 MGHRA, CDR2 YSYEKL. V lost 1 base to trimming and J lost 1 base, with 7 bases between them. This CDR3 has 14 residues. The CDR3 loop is CASSQAGAQETQYF. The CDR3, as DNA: TGCGCCAGCAGCCAAGCAGGGGCCCAAGAGACCCAGTACTTC.

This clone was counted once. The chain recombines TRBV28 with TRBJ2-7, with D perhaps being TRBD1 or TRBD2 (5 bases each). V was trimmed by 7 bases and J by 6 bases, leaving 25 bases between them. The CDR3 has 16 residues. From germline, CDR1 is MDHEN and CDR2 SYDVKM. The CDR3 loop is CASTPGSVGSRGEQYF. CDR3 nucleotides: TGTGCCAGCACCCCAGGTAGCGTAGGCAGTAGGGGCGAGCAGTACTTC.

CDR3 sequence: CASSFGPPSYNEQFF. In nucleotides, the CDR3 is TGTGCCAGCAGCTTTGGACCCCCCTCCTACAATGAGCAGTTCTTC. This chain uses TRBV11-1 with TRBJ2-1; D call uncertain. V lost 3 bases to trimming and J lost 0 bases, with 9 bases between them. Germline loops: CDR1 SGHAT, CDR2 FQDESV (reference sequence). The CDR3 length is 15 residues.

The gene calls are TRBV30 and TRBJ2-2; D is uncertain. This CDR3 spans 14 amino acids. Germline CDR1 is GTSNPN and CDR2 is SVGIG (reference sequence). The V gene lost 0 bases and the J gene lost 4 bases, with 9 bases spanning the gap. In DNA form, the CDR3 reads TGTGCCTGGAGTGTAGGGCGTTCCACCGGGGAGCTGTTTTTT. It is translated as CAWSVGRSTGELFF.

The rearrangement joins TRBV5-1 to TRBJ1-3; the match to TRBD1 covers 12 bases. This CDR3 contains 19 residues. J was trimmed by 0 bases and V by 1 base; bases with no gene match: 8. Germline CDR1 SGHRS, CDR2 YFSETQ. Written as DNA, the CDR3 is TGCGCCAGCAGCTTGCTAGGGACAGGGGGCCCGCTCTCTGGAAACACCATATATTTT. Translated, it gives CASSLLGTGGPLSGNTIYF. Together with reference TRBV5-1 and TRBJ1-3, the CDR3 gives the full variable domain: KAGVTQTPRYLIKTRGQQVTLSCSPISGHRSVSWYQQTPGQGLQFLFEYFSETQRNKGNFPGRFSGRQFSNSRSEMNVSTLELGDSALYLCASSLLGTGGPLSGNTIYFGEGSWLTVV.

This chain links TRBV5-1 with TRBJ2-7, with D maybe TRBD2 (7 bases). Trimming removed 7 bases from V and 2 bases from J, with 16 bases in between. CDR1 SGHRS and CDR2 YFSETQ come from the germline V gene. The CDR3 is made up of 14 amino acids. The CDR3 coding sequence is TGCGCCAGCTCCCCCCGGGGGGCAGCCTACGAGCAGTACTTC. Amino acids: CASSPRGAAYEQYF.

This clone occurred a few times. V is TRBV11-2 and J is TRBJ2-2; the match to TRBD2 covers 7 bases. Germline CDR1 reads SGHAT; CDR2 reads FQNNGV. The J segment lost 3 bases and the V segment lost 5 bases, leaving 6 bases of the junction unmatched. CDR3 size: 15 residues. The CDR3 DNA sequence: TGTGCCAGCAGCGCCCGCCTAGCGGACACCGGGGAGCTGTTTTTT. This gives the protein CASSARLADTGELFF.

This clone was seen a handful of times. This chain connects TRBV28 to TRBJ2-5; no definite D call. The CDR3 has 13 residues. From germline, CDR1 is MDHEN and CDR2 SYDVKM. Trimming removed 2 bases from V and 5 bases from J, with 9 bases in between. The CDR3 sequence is CASSLAARETQYF. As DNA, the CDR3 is TGTGCCAGCAGTTTAGCGGCAAGGGAGACCCAGTACTTC. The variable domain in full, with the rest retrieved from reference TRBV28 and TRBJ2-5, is DVKVTQSSRYLVKRTGEKVFLECVQDMDHENMFWYRQDPGLGLRLIYFSYDVKMKEKGDIPEGYSVSREKKERFSLILESASTNQTSMYLCASSLAARETQYFGPGTRLLVL.

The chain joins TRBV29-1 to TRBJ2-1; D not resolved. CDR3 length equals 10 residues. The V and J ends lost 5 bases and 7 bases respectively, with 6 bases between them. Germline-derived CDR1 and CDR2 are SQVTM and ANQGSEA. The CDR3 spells CSVSNNEQFF. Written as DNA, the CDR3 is TGCAGCGTTTCGAATAATGAGCAGTTCTTC.

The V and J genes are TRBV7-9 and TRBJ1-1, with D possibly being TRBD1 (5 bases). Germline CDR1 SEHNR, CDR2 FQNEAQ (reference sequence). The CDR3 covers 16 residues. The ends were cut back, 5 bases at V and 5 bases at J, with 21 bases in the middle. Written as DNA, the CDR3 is TGTGCCAGCAGCCGGCCAGTGGGGCAGGGAGAGACTGAAGCTTTCTTT. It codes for CASSRPVGQGETEAFF. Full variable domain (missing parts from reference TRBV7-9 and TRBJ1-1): DTGVSQNPRHKITKRGQNVTFRCDPISEHNRLYWYRQTLGQGPEFLTYFQNEAQLEKSRLLSDRFSAERPKGSFSTLEIQRTEQGDSAMYLCASSRPVGQGETEAFFGQGTRLTVV.

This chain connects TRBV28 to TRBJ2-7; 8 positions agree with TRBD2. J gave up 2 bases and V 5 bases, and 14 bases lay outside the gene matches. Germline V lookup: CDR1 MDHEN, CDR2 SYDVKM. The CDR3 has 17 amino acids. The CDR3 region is CASSPLPRSGSTYEQYF. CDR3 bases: TGTGCCAGCAGTCCTCTGCCCAGGAGCGGGAGTACCTACGAGCAGTACTTC.

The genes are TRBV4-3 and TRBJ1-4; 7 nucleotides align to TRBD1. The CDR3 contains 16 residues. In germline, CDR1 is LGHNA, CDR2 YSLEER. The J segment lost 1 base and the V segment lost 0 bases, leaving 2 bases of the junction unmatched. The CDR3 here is CASSQDHRGTNEKLFF. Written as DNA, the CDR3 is TGCGCCAGCAGCCAAGATCACAGGGGAACTAATGAAAAACTGTTTTTT.